The following is a TCR beta chain sequence with its context. This clonotype was picked up many times. Its specific antigen is unknown. No per-base quality is available; no much larger clone lies one base away. The CDR3 spans 15 residues, from the cysteine through the phenylalanine. Only the CDR3 DNA stays, 45 bases, in frame from base 1. CDR1 and CDR2 were assigned from the germline V gene (reference sequence) as LGHDT and YNNKEL. V is pared back by 0 bases and J by 4 bases, with 10 bases lying between the germline termini. This entry comes from a study of T cells in Graves' hyperthyroidism and ophthalmopathy (dated by TCRdb to about 2019). Notes on the research overall: Peripheral blood samples were taken at the time of initial diagnosis, prior to any treatment. To identify TCR V-J signatures that set the groups apart, the researchers used a discovery cohort of more than 95 patients, made up of 40 to 45 with Graves' ophthalmopathy and 57 with stable Graves' hyperthyroidism. Prospective prediction of ophthalmopathy was tested in an independent validation cohort consisting of about 19 hyperthyroidism patients and about 17 patients who later progressed to ophthalmopathy. The 95 to 100 discovery patients were randomly divided into training and test sets at a 7:3 ratio. Thyroid tissue and blood T-cell repertoires from about six Graves' hyperthyroidism patients were also compared in the study. Once sampling was done, hyperthyroidism patients were given methimazole at a starting dose of 30 mg daily, whereas ophthalmopathy patients were given high-dose intravenous methylprednisolone. The paper reports TCR Vbeta CDR3 sequencing of 135 peripheral blood samples: 43 ophthalmopathy, about 75 hyperthyroidism and 17 progressor patients. Study-wide conclusions, independent of this receptor: In validation, progression to ophthalmopathy was predicted by the model with more than 65% sensitivity and roughly 72% specificity, a median of about 6.8 months before onset. Most expanded thyroid clonotypes (frequency above 0.001) were also detected in blood, a finding suggesting that blood repertoires may reflect thyroid immune responses. In cross-validation, a model built on a 13 V-J signature told ophthalmopathy apart from stable hyperthyroidism with about 90% sensitivity and 81% to 82% specificity, and in testing the same model reached 80%/75%. No statistical method was used to set the sample size in advance, and investigators knew the group allocation.

Moderately to severely active disease, a Clinical Activity Score of at least 3, a NOSPECS grade of at least 4, and a duration under 3 months were present in ophthalmopathy patients. Exclusion was applied to patients with uncontrolled infections, other autoimmune diseases, pregnancy or lactation. Clinical symptoms, serum thyroxine and TRAb, thyroid ultrasound, and orbital computed tomography formed the basis for the diagnoses. PBMCs were isolated from roughly 10 ml of fresh peripheral blood by Ficoll-Paque density gradient centrifugation. Total RNA was extracted with Trizol reagent, and quality was checked on an Agilent 2100 Bioanalyzer. The TCR beta CDR3 regions were amplified from the RNA transcripts. For the first round of RT-PCR on the TCR CDR3, the HTBI primer set was used together with the Qiagen OneStep RT-PCR kit. Libraries were constructed in a second round of multiplex PCR, after which size selection and purification were performed. Libraries were sequenced paired-end with 100 bp reads on an Illumina HiSeq2000. The paper's processing steps were these. SOAPnuke was used to process the raw data, throwing out any read that contained adapters or uncalled bases, had a mean Phred below 15, or lacked an exact constant-primer or identifier match. High-quality paired reads were merged with COPE v1.2.5, and unique nucleotide sequences were defined as clonotypes. MiTCR v1.1 was used to align clonotypes to the IMGT TRBV, TRBD and TRBJ reference segments. The analysis was restricted to V-J combinations with a frequency above 0.0001, which together covered over 99% of the repertoires. A TCS score was defined as the ratio of F50 (clonal expansion) to E x V (chaos), with BLOSUM62-based TCRdist applied between CDR3 peptides within each V-J. Welch's t-statistics and random forest reduced 450 to 600 V-J features to roughly 13, which were used in a naive Bayes classifier (R e1071). The public reads were quality trimmed at Q25 with fastp and then assembled into clones with MiXCR by TCRdb, keeping productive beta chains. For every CDR3 protein sequence, its rows merge into one entry that carries the most common genes and DNA. It is TCRdb's table, rather than the study itself, that gives the V and J calls and clone size. In all, the sample holds some 570,000 distinct CDR3 sequences, and roughly 15% of those were seen once. The ten largest make up 17% of the sample.

The sequence was collected from a woman aged 18 to 35 with Graves' ophthalmopathy. The chain is made from TRBV3-1 and TRBJ2-1; a confident D gene designation cannot be given. Material for sequencing was blood. The CDR3 here reads CASSQEVGYYNEQFF. The nucleotides are TGTGCCAGCAGCCAAGAGGTTGGGTATTACAATGAGCAGTTCTTC.